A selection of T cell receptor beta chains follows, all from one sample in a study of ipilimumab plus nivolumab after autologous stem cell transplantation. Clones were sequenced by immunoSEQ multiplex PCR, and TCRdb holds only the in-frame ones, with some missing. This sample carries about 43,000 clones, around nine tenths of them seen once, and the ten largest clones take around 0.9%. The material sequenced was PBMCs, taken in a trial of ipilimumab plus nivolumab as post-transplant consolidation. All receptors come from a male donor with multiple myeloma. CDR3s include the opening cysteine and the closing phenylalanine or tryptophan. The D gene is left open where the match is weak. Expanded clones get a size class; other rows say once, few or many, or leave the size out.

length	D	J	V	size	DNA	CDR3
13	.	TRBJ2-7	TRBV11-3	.	TGTGCCAGCAGCATTAGGTGGGGTGACGAGCAGTACTTC	CASSIRWGDEQYF
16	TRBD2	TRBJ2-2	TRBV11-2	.	TGTGCCACCACAAGGTCCCCGGGAGGGCCTCCCGGGGAGCTGTTTTTT	CATTRSPGGPPGELFF
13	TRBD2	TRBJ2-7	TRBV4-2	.	TGTGCCAGCAGCCAAGCGGGAGGTGAGGAGCAGTACTTC	CASSQAGGEEQYF
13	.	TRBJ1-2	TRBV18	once	TGTGCCAGCTCAACATCGGACAGCTATGGCTACACCTTC	CASSTSDSYGYTF
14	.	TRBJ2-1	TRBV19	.	TGTGCCAGTAGTATAGGTAGGGGGGGGAATGAGCAGTTCTTC	CASSIGRGGNEQFF
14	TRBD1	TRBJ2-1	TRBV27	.	TGTGCCAGCAGTTTCCTGACAGGGCGACATGAGCAGTTCTTC	CASSFLTGRHEQFF
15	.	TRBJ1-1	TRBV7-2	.	TGTGCCAGCAGCTTAGCGCAGGGAGATGCCACTGAAGCTTTCTTT	CASSLAQGDATEAFF
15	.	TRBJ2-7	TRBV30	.	TGTGCCTGGAGGCCCAAGTCCGGGCCACTCTACGAGCAGTACTTC	CAWRPKSGPLYEQYF
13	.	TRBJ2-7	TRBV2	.	TGTGCCAGCGGAAGACAGGACAATTACGAGCAGTACTTC	CASGRQDNYEQYF
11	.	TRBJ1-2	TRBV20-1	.	TGCAGTGCTGCCCAGAGCTATGGCTACACCTTC	CSAAQSYGYTF
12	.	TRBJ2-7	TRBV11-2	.	TGTGCCAGCAGCCCCCAAGACTACGAGCAGTACTTC	CASSPQDYEQYF
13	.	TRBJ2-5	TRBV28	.	TGTGCCAGCAGTTTATCAGGGGCTGAGACCCAGTACTTC	CASSLSGAETQYF
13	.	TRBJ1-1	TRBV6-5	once	TGTGCCAGCAGTTACGGGGGGAACACTGAAGCTTTCTTT	CASSYGGNTEAFF
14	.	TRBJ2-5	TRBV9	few	TGTGCCAGCAGCGTGGACGGACTTCAAGAGACCCAGTACTTC	CASSVDGLQETQYF
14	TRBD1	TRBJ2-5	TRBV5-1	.	TGCGCCAGCAGCAGACAGGGTGGGCAAGAGACCCAGTACTTC	CASSRQGGQETQYF
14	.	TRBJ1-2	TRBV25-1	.	TGTGCCAGCAGTAAAGACTACAGGGTCGGCGGCTACACCTTC	CASSKDYRVGGYTF
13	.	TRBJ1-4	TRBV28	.	TGTGCCAGCAGTCCGAGGCGTGGGGAAAAACTGTTTTTT	CASSPRRGEKLFF
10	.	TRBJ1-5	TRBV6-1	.	TGTGCCAGCCATCGTCAGCCCCAGCATTTT	CASHRQPQHF